These T cell receptor beta chains were read from a single sample in a study of breast tumors, draining lymph nodes, adjacent tissues. TCRdb itself ran the multiplex PCR reads through MiXCR, one entry per CDR3 protein. The table lists about 230,000 distinct CDR3 sequences, 32% of them singletons. The specimen sequenced was axillary lymph node tissue. These receptors were taken from a female donor with breast cancer. Some clones in this sample may be carry-over from other donors' samples. Each CDR3 is given without its conserved first and last residue. The order of the fields is V gene, D gene, J gene, CDR3 length, CDR3 protein. A D gene is named only where the DNA matches it firmly.

>TRBV18|.|TRBJ1-2|13
ASSVGRASAGGYT
>TRBV7-2|TRBD1|TRBJ2-1|14
ASEILPGQGADTQF
>TRBV6-5|TRBD2|TRBJ2-7|14
ASSHSTSGTSYEQY
>TRBV11-3|.|TRBJ2-1|11
ASSLVSRGEQF
>TRBV10-3|TRBD2|TRBJ2-1|16
AISGRVAGGPRDNEQF
>TRBV28|.|TRBJ1-5|11
ASTRPRNQPQH
>TRBV9|TRBD1|TRBJ1-1|14
ASSVRDRGRNTEAF
>TRBV28|TRBD2|TRBJ2-7|13
ASRGPLAGGHEQY
>TRBV19|.|TRBJ1-2|11
ASREDSRYGYT
>TRBV3-1|.|TRBJ2-7|13
ASSQASGTAYEQY
>TRBV11-2|.|TRBJ1-5|11
ASSLGGGQPQH
>TRBV7-2|TRBD2|TRBJ2-5|12
ASSSMGLGGTQY
>TRBV19|.|TRBJ2-7|11
ASSPRGYWEQY
>TRBV7-2|TRBD2|TRBJ2-5|14
ASSLEKAGGRKTQY
>TRBV5-1|.|TRBJ1-1|12
ASGLRGENTEAF
>TRBV6-1|TRBD1|TRBJ1-4|12
ASSGYQGAEKLF
>TRBV7-9|TRBD1|TRBJ1-2|13
ASSKGQGVGYGYT
>TRBV20-1|TRBD2|TRBJ2-5|17
SARDPTGLAGVGGETQY
>TRBV24-1|.|TRBJ1-5|12
ATSDLHNGQPQH
>TRBV4-1|.|TRBJ1-4|14
ASSRTPVATNEKLF
>TRBV29-1|.|TRBJ2-7|9
SVAEPHERY
>TRBV19|.|TRBJ2-6|12
ASSPNSGANVLT
>TRBV19|.|TRBJ1-5|12
ASSTGGSNQPQH
>TRBV20-1|TRBD1|TRBJ2-1|10
SAQGAYNEQF
>TRBV7-6|TRBD1|TRBJ2-3|12
ASSGTEYTDTQY
>TRBV5-1|.|TRBJ2-2|9
ASTSTGELF
>TRBV7-3|TRBD2|TRBJ2-7|13
ASSLSGGGPYEQY
>TRBV6-1|TRBD2|TRBJ2-3|15
ASSLGYVAGYGDTQY
>TRBV19|.|TRBJ1-2|10
ASSTARRGYT
>TRBV29-1|.|TRBJ1-3|10
SVDTGINTIY
>TRBV24-1|.|TRBJ1-4|13
ATSLGLTHGEKLF
>TRBV29-1|.|TRBJ1-1|11
SVETGMNTEAF
>TRBV2|TRBD1|TRBJ1-5|13
ASGRDRGRGQPQH
>TRBV20-1|TRBD1|TRBJ2-5|13
SARAGQGLYQPQY
>TRBV20-1|TRBD2|TRBJ2-4|13
SGRAREGRGNIQY